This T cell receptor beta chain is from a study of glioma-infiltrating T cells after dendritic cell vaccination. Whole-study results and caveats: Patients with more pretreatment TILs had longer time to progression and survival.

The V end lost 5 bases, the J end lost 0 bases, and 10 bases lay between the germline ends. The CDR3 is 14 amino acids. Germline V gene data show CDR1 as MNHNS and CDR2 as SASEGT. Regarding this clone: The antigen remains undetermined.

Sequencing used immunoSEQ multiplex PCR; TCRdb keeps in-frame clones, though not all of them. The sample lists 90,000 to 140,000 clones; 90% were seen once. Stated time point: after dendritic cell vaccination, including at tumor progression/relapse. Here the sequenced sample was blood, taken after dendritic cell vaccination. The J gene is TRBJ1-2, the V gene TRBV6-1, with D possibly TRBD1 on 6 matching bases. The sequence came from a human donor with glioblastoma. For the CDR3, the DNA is TGTGCCAGCAGTAGAGGACAGCCTAACTATGGCTACACCTTC. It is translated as CASSRGQPNYGYTF.